This TCR beta chain appears in the sequencing data of a study of control samples from healthy donors and cancer patients. Repertoires were generated with immunoSEQ multiplex PCR, while TCRdb's copy carries only in-frame clones and drops some. Here the sample spans over 150,000 clones, about nine tenths being singletons. Sequenced: blood. This clonotype originated in a woman aged 35 to 49 in good health.

Here the CDR3 reads CASSLGGTVSGANVLTF. DNA for the CDR3: TGCGCCAGCAGCTTGGGGGGGACAGTATCTGGGGCCAACGTCCTGACTTTC. The chain is built from TRBV5-1 and TRBJ2-6; TRBD1 agrees at 7 bases. CDR1 and CDR2 (germline): SGHRS, YFSETQ. J lost 1 base, V lost 0 bases, and 4 bases had no gene match. The CDR3 consists of 17 residues.